What follows are 22 T cell receptor beta chains derived from one specimen sequenced in a study of shared T cell receptors in the human thymus. Libraries were prepared by immunoSEQ multiplex PCR; TCRdb keeps only in-frame clonotypes and omits some of them. Of almost 550,000 clones listed, roughly 74% are singletons. This sample also belongs to another study, concerning human thymus T cells.

The material sequenced was thymocytes. The source of these receptors is a boy in the first two years of life with a congenital heart defect.

This chain joins TRBV5-4 and TRBJ2-1; 7 nucleotides align to TRBD1. The length of the CDR3 is 12 residues. Looked up from germline, CDR1 is SGHNT and CDR2 is YYREEE (reference sequence). The V segment lost 2 bases and the J segment 16 bases; nucleotides outside the gene matches: 9. The CDR3 DNA sequence: TGTGCCAGCAGCTTCCGGACAGGTGGAGAATTCTTC. The encoded protein is CASSFRTGGEFF.

This chain connects TRBV7-9 to TRBJ2-7; D ambiguous. The V and J ends lost 0 bases and 3 bases respectively, with 18 bases between them. In germline, CDR1 is SEHNR, CDR2 FQNEAQ (reference sequence). CDR3 length: 17 amino acids. The CDR3 loop is CASSLASGSRLDYEQYF. The CDR3 region has the DNA TGTGCCAGCAGCTTAGCGTCTGGCAGTCGCCTCGACTACGAGCAGTACTTC.

The V gene is TRBV30, the J gene TRBJ1-1; no clear D. The CDR3 is 13 amino acids. Trimming removed 3 bases at V and 0 bases at J, with 8 bases between. Germline lookup yields CDR1 GTSNPN and CDR2 SVGIG (reference sequence). CDR3 DNA sequence: TGTGCCTGGAGCGGGGAAATGAACACTGAAGCTTTCTTT. This encodes CAWSGEMNTEAFF.

This chain connects TRBV10-3 to TRBJ1-5, with D perhaps TRBD1 (5 bases). The CDR3 length is 12 residues. V dropped 4 bases and J dropped 9 bases, with 10 bases sitting between them. CDR1 is ENHRY, CDR2 SYGVKD, per germline. The CDR3 region is CAISVGGAPQHF. The CDR3 nucleotides read TGTGCCATCAGTGTGGGGGGAGCGCCCCAGCATTTT.

The rearrangement uses TRBV6-4 and TRBJ1-2; 7 nucleotides line up with TRBD1. V lost 6 bases to trimming and J lost 8 bases; unmatched junction nucleotides: 15. CDR1 is MRHNA and CDR2 is SNTAGT in the germline V gene. This CDR3 spans 15 amino acids. CDR3 in amino acids: CASSRRQGSYEGYTF. CDR3 nucleotide sequence: TGTGCCAGCAGCCGCCGACAGGGATCCTATGAAGGCTACACCTTC.

This chain connects TRBV11-1 to TRBJ2-2, with 8 nucleotides matching TRBD1. The germline V gene has CDR1 SGHAT and CDR2 FQDESV (reference sequence). This CDR3 region has 16 residues. V gave up 7 bases and J gave up 4 bases; unmatched junction bases: 11. The chain's CDR3 is CASITTGARGTGELFF. CDR3 in DNA: TGTGCCAGCATCACGACAGGGGCACGGGGCACCGGGGAGCTGTTTTTT.

This clone turned up a few times. The CDR3 sequence: CASSQEVRDEAFF. The CDR3 region has the DNA TGCGCCAGCAGCCAAGAGGTCAGGGATGAAGCTTTCTTT. The J gene is TRBJ1-1, the V gene TRBV4-3, with D tentatively TRBD1 (5 bases). The V gene lost 0 bases and the J gene lost 7 bases, with 9 bases spanning the gap. This CDR3 has 13 residues. The germline CDR1 and CDR2 sequences are LGHNA and YSLEER.

Only a few counts were recorded for this clone. V and J are TRBV27 and TRBJ2-7; 16 positions agree with TRBD2. Germline values: CDR1 MNHEY, CDR2 SMNVEV (reference sequence). This CDR3 region has 17 residues. J lost 2 bases, V lost 5 bases, and 6 bases had no gene match. The CDR3 spells CASSLGTSGRVAYEQYF. Here the CDR3 DNA reads TGTGCCAGCAGTCTCGGGACTAGCGGGAGGGTTGCCTACGAGCAGTACTTC.

The chain joins TRBV27 to TRBJ2-1; 13 bases map to TRBD2. Germline assignment: CDR1 MNHEY and CDR2 SMNVEV (reference sequence). The CDR3 runs 20 residues. V trimming: 1 base; J trimming: 0 bases; junction bases outside the gene matches: 9. The DNA of the CDR3 is TGTGCCAGCAGTTTATTCCCGGGACTAGCGGGGCGGAGCTCCTACAATGAGCAGTTCTTC. Residues: CASSLFPGLAGRSSYNEQFF.

The chain couples TRBV18 to TRBJ1-1; D is ambiguous. Germline assignment: CDR1 KGHSH and CDR2 LQKENI. Trimming took off 6 bases at V and 5 bases at J, with 10 bases between the two ends. The CDR3 has 12 residues. In nucleotides, the CDR3 is TGTGCCAGCTCTCACGAGGTTACTGAAGCTTTCTTT. Protein product: CASSHEVTEAFF. The variable domain in full, with the rest retrieved from reference TRBV18 and TRBJ1-1, is NAGVMQNPRHLVRRRGQEARLRCSPMKGHSHVYWYRQLPEEGLKFMVYLQKENIIDESGMPKERFSAEFPKEGPSILRIQQVVRGDSAAYFCASSHEVTEAFFGQGTRLTVV.

This clone has a single count. This chain uses TRBV2 with TRBJ2-1; 7 bases agree with TRBD2. The CDR3 sequence is 23 residues long. The germline CDR1 and CDR2 sequences are SNHLY and FYNNEI. V shed 3 bases and J 5 bases; nucleotides not matched to a gene: 31. The CDR3 protein is CASSETVPGLIMMWEGPNNEQFF. The DNA of the CDR3 is TGTGCCAGCAGTGAGACTGTCCCCGGCCTCATTATGATGTGGGAGGGCCCCAACAATGAGCAGTTCTTC. Full variable domain (outside the CDR3, taken from reference TRBV2 and TRBJ2-1): EPEVTQTPSHQVTQMGQEVILRCVPISNHLYFYWYRQILGQKVEFLVSFYNNEISEKSEIFDDQFSVERPDGSNFTLKIRSTKLEDSAMYFCASSETVPGLIMMWEGPNNEQFFGPGTRLTVL.

The chain couples TRBV30 to TRBJ1-5; D perhaps matches TRBD1 (6 bases). V dropped 3 bases and J dropped 2 bases, with 14 bases sitting between them. Germline lookup yields CDR1 GTSNPN and CDR2 SVGIG (reference sequence). CDR3 length: 15 residues. CDR3 region: CAWRARGAGNQPQHF. The CDR3 nucleotides read TGTGCCTGGAGGGCCAGGGGTGCGGGCAATCAGCCCCAGCATTTT.

The chain is built from TRBV5-4 and TRBJ1-1, with a weak D call TRBD1 (5 bases). The V end was cut by 2 bases, the J end by 6 bases, with 14 bases between. CDR1 is SGHNT and CDR2 is YYREEE in the germline V gene (reference sequence). The CDR3 totals 14 residues. The CDR3 coding sequence is TGTGCCAGCAGCTTCGCCCCAGGGATCCCTGAAGCTTTCTTT. This translates into CASSFAPGIPEAFF.

V is TRBV30 and J is TRBJ2-7; 15 bases fit TRBD2. The CDR3 is made up of 22 amino acids. From germline, CDR1 is GTSNPN and CDR2 SVGIG (reference sequence). V lost 3 bases to trimming and J lost 1 base; unmatched junction nucleotides: 22. CDR3 DNA: TGTGCCTGGAGAGAGGACAGGGAATTACGGACTAGCGGGAGGGCCGCGTCCTACGAGCAGTACTTC. Translated: CAWREDRELRTSGRAASYEQYF.

The chain couples TRBV28 to TRBJ1-5; D perhaps matches TRBD1 (5 bases). The CDR3 length is 16 residues. Germline V CDR1 and CDR2: MDHEN, SYDVKM. Trimming removed 3 bases from V and 5 bases from J, with 17 bases in between. The CDR3 DNA reads TGTGCCAGCAGTTTTCCAAGGGGTGAAGACCATCAGCCCCAGCATTTT. This translates into CASSFPRGEDHQPQHF.

This rearrangement joins TRBV29-1 to TRBJ2-1; TRBD2 matches 12 bases. Germline-derived CDR1 and CDR2 are SQVTM and ANQGSEA. V shed 6 bases, J shed 5 bases, and the junction held 11 bases outside the gene matches. This CDR3 region has 16 residues. CDR3 region: CSVAQASGRADNEQFF. CDR3 nucleotides: TGCAGCGTAGCACAGGCTAGCGGGAGGGCTGACAATGAGCAGTTCTTC.

This clone has a handful of counts. The chain combines TRBV6-1 with TRBJ2-7, with 9 bases lining up with TRBD1. The CDR3 runs to 12 residues. Germline lookup yields CDR1 MNHNS and CDR2 SASEGT. V dropped 8 bases and J dropped 6; count of bases not matched to a gene: 5. CDR3 nucleotides: TGTGCCAGCCTTGGACAGGGGAGCGAGCAGTACTTC. Amino acids: CASLGQGSEQYF.

This clone was seen once. The chain couples TRBV9 to TRBJ2-5, with 10 bases identical to TRBD1. Germline V CDR1 and CDR2: SGDLS, YYNGEE. This CDR3 has 16 residues. Germline trimming cut 3 bases from V and 4 bases from J; bases unmatched to any gene: 9. CDR3 nucleotides: TGTGCCAGCAGCGCACCGACAGGGGGCAAGGGAGAGACCCAGTACTTC. It codes for CASSAPTGGKGETQYF.

The rearrangement links TRBV7-2 to TRBJ2-3; D is unresolved. This CDR3 contains 16 residues. V was pared by 3 bases and J by 0 bases, with 13 bases between. Germline CDR1 SGHTA, CDR2 FQGNSA. CDR3 loop: CASSLMEPGSTDTQYF. The DNA of the CDR3 is TGTGCCAGCAGCTTGATGGAGCCGGGTAGCACAGATACGCAGTATTTT. Full variable domain (remainder filled in from reference TRBV7-2 and TRBJ2-3): GAGVSQSPSNKVTEKGKDVELRCDPISGHTALYWYRQSLGQGLEFLIYFQGNSAPDKSGLPSDRFSAERTGGSVSTLTIQRTQQEDSAVYLCASSLMEPGSTDTQYFGPGTRLTVL.

This clone turned up a few times. The chain uses TRBV5-6 and TRBJ2-3; D not certain. CDR3 size: 17 residues. Germline CDR1 and CDR2: SGHDT and YYEEEE. Trimming cost V 1 base and J 0 bases, with 15 bases left between them. The CDR3 loop reads CASSLRHVRNSTDTQYF. CDR3 in DNA: TGTGCCAGCAGCTTGCGACACGTCAGGAACAGCACAGATACGCAGTATTTT.

This clone was picked up one time. The chain combines TRBV6-5 with TRBJ2-3, with D possibly TRBD2 on 5 matching bases. V was pared by 3 bases and J by 1 base, with 14 bases between. The CDR3 covers 16 residues. Germline loops: CDR1 MNHEY, CDR2 SVGAGI. The CDR3, as DNA: TGTGCCAGCAGTTATACTGAGGAGGCCGGCACAGATACGCAGTATTTT. This translates into CASSYTEEAGTDTQYF.

The gene calls are TRBV29-1 and TRBJ1-1; 8 bases are a match to TRBD1. The V gene end was trimmed by 7 bases and the J gene end by 0 bases; junction bases not matched to a gene: 10. This CDR3 is 15 amino acids long. The germline gives CDR1 SQVTM, CDR2 ANQGSEA. CDR3 DNA: TGCAGCGGCACGGCCAGGGGGCGGATGAACACTGAAGCTTTCTTT. Its protein is CSGTARGRMNTEAFF.